This TCR beta chain was identified in a study of early T cells in non-severe SARS-CoV-2 infection. The CDR3 contains 14 residues. Germline lookup yields CDR1 PRHDT and CDR2 FYEKMQ (reference sequence). V lost 1 base and J lost 6, with 12 bases in between. TCRdb ran MiXCR on the 5' RACE reads and lists one entry per CDR3 protein. Of around 44,000 distinct CDR3 sequences listed, approximately 9.8% are singletons. V usage is TRBV13 and J usage is TRBJ2-5; the D gene is possibly TRBD1 (6 bases). The specimen sequenced was whole blood. The TCR originated in an adult who was a healthcare worker with PCR-confirmed SARS-CoV-2 infection or an uninfected control (not recorded which). The CDR3 nucleotides are TGTGCCAGCAGCTTAGAACAGGGTGGGAAGACCCAGTACTTC. Translation gives CASSLEQGGKTQYF.